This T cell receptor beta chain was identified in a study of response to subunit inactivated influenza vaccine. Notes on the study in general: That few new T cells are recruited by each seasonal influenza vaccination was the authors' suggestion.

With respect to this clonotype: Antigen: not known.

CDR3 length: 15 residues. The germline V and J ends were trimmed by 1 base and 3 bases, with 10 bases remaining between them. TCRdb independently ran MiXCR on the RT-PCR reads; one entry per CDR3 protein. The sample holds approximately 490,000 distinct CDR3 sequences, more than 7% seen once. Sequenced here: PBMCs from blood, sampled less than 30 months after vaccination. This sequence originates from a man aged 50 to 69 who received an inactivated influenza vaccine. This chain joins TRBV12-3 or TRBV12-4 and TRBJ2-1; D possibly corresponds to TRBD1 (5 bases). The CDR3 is CASSLELGLYNEQFF. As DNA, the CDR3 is TGTGCCAGCAGTTTAGAACTGGGGCTCTACAATGAGCAGTTCTTC.